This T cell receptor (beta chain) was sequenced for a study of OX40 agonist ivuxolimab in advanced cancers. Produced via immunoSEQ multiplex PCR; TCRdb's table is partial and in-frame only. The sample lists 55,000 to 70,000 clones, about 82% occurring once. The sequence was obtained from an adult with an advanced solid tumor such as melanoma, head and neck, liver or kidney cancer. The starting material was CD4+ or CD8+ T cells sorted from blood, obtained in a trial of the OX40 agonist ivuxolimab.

CDR3 sequence (DNA): TGCAGCGTTCCACCCCCCCCACAGGGGGAGACCCAGTACTTC. Translated: CSVPPPPQGETQYF. This rearrangement joins TRBV29-1 to TRBJ2-5, with 7 positions matching TRBD1. This CDR3 has 14 residues. Germline V gene sequence: CDR1 SQVTM, CDR2 ANQGSEA. The V gene end was trimmed by 5 bases and the J gene end by 5 bases; junction bases not matched to a gene: 11.